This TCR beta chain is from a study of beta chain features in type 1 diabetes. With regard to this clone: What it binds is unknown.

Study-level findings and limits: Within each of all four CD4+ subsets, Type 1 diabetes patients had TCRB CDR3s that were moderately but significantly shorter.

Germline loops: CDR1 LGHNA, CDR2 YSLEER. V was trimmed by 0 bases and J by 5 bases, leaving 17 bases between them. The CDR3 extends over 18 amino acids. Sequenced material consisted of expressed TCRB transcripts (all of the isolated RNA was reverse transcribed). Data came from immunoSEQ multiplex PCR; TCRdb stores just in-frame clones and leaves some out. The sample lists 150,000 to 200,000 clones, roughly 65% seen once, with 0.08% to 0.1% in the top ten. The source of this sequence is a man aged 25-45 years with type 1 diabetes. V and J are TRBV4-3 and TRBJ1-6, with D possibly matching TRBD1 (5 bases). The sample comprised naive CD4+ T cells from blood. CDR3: CASSQDHLRGLHNSPLHF. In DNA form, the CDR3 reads TGCGCCAGCAGCCAAGATCATCTTCGGGGACTTCATAATTCACCCCTCCACTTT.